These T cell receptor beta chains were read from a single sample in a study of blood T cell repertoires in COVID-19. TCRdb keeps only in-frame clones here, not all; method: immunoSEQ multiplex PCR. The table lists around 300,000 clones, around 90% of them singletons. Sequencing was performed on PBMCs or T cells enriched from blood (not recorded which). All receptors derive from a woman aged 25 to 45 who had recovered from COVID-19. Both conserved end residues are trimmed from each CDR3.

CDR3 protein	V gene	J gene
ASRRRGPLAGITDTQY	TRBV27	TRBJ2-3
ASNQGSGANVLT	TRBV5-1	TRBJ2-6
ASSLLAGGSSTDTQY	TRBV19	TRBJ2-3
ASSVTSLNTGELF	TRBV9	TRBJ2-2
ASSRQKYNQPQH	TRBV2	TRBJ1-5
ASSEAGPSSYEQY	TRBV25-1	TRBJ2-7
AIRSLAASYEQY	TRBV10-3	TRBJ2-7
ASSHRTSGRASEQY	TRBV27	TRBJ2-7
ASSRKTSGSSEQY	TRBV28	TRBJ2-7
ATSDRQGVSMETQY	TRBV24-1	TRBJ2-5
ASSLASTSGAYEQY	TRBV5-6	TRBJ2-7
ASSANPGSGTEAF	TRBV9	TRBJ1-1
ASSLGLWNEQF	TRBV7-9	TRBJ2-1
AWSLLAGFAETQY	TRBV30	TRBJ2-5
ASSEFGQGGPLIEKLF	TRBV6-4	TRBJ1-4
ASSQRQGANYGYT	TRBV4-1	TRBJ1-2
ASSQALQASDRYGYT	TRBV4-1	TRBJ1-2
ASSLLQGGDSNQPQH	TRBV28	TRBJ1-5
ASSSKTGPYNEQF	TRBV28	TRBJ2-1
ASTTFEVPPQH	TRBV28	TRBJ1-5
ASSHGQGTSYT	TRBV3-1/TRBV3-2	TRBJ1-2
ASSDWAGSRDQETQY	TRBV10-2	TRBJ2-5
ASSLEAQGVTTNEKLF	TRBV28	TRBJ1-4
ASSGGQGSTDTQY	TRBV25-1	TRBJ2-3
ASSLSGSGETQY	TRBV5-1	TRBJ2-5
ASSPRGGPNTEAF	TRBV9	TRBJ1-1
ASSIGTAYNEQF	TRBV19	TRBJ2-1
ASSQVGEGTGRNEQF	TRBV3-1/TRBV3-2	TRBJ2-1
ASSARLGVGYEGDEQF	TRBV18	TRBJ2-1
ASSPGGGYTEAF	TRBV18	TRBJ1-1
ASSPGTADYEQY	TRBV7-8	TRBJ2-7
ASRTGAYEQY	TRBV12-3/TRBV12-4	TRBJ2-7
AWSSQGAFNQPQH	TRBV30	TRBJ1-5
ASSVGRDSPYGYT	TRBV9	TRBJ1-2
ASSPPDYEQY	TRBV11-2	TRBJ2-7
ASSYSWTGVNSPLH	TRBV6-5	TRBJ1-6
ASSEYRGLAAF	TRBV25-1	TRBJ1-1
ASSLYRGGEQF	TRBV28	TRBJ2-1
ASSDLDRKKF	TRBV10-1	TRBJ2-1
ASSLTAGSQRLDNSPLH	TRBV4-2	TRBJ1-6
ASSFSGGAYEQY	TRBV7-9	TRBJ2-7
ATSDPGAEGAYTDTQY	TRBV24-1	TRBJ2-3
ASSPLGAEQF	TRBV18	TRBJ2-1
ASTGQAPDTAAEAF	TRBV18	TRBJ1-1
ASSSIRQGNIQY	TRBV27	TRBJ2-4
ATSWGTQGFPYNEQF	TRBV24-1	TRBJ2-1
ASSPKAQGARGNTIY	TRBV5-1	TRBJ1-3
ASSTRDFSYGYT	TRBV19	TRBJ1-2
ASSPRRDRGIEQY	TRBV5-5	TRBJ2-7
ASSRDRGPDTQY	TRBV5-8	TRBJ2-3
ASSLLLAGGVYTGELF	TRBV5-1	TRBJ2-2
SASGDRESYT	TRBV20-1	TRBJ1-2
ASSLGTSGETNTGELF	TRBV7-8	TRBJ2-2
ASSESGGEETQY	TRBV25-1	TRBJ2-5
ASSSPQGLFLWTEAF	TRBV28	TRBJ1-1
ASTGTADTGELF	TRBV6-5	TRBJ2-2
ASSSRQRGEAF	TRBV7-9	TRBJ1-1
ASSLTWGGRDEQF	TRBV7-6	TRBJ2-1
ASSARAERGSPLH	TRBV5-4	TRBJ1-6